Listed below are T cell receptor beta chains from one sample, sequenced in a study of technical replicates of blood from several donors. Sequencing used immunoSEQ multiplex PCR; TCRdb keeps in-frame clones, though not all of them. The sample records 81,000 or so clones, around 96% being singletons. The sequenced sample was T cells isolated from PBMCs. The receptor source for this set is a human donor in good health. Both conserved end residues are part of each CDR3. Each record gives: V gene, clone size, CDR3 protein. Rows may omit the clone size; those that give it use once, few, many or a size class.

v_gene: TRBV5-4; abundance: -; CDR3aa: CASSIQGAGSPLHF
v_gene: TRBV6-5; abundance: -; CDR3aa: CASRADFYGYTF
v_gene: TRBV11-2; abundance: -; CDR3aa: CASSLRQGVSEQYF
v_gene: TRBV7-2; abundance: -; CDR3aa: CASSPLAGTGYEQYF
v_gene: TRBV6-1; abundance: -; CDR3aa: CASRPGTAISYEQYF
v_gene: TRBV30; abundance: -; CDR3aa: CAGNGQGGWREQYF
v_gene: TRBV6-5; abundance: -; CDR3aa: CASRAAGGVETQYF
v_gene: TRBV19; abundance: -; CDR3aa: CASSFGLAGYNEQFF
v_gene: TRBV28; abundance: -; CDR3aa: CATQSPTSYEQYF
v_gene: TRBV7-8; abundance: -; CDR3aa: CASSLSQGVRETQYF
v_gene: TRBV6-6; abundance: -; CDR3aa: CASSYDGPRGETQYF
v_gene: TRBV6-5; abundance: -; CDR3aa: CASYTTANYGYTF
v_gene: TRBV29-1; abundance: -; CDR3aa: CSVEDGEGTYEQYF
v_gene: TRBV18; abundance: -; CDR3aa: CASSPPNNVVQYF
v_gene: TRBV29-1; abundance: -; CDR3aa: CSVEVGGLGGGPQETQYF
v_gene: TRBV7-9; abundance: -; CDR3aa: CASTMGTGASEAFF
v_gene: TRBV19; abundance: -; CDR3aa: CASSIGGRVSADTQYF
v_gene: TRBV27; abundance: -; CDR3aa: CASSLSGGAGDTEAFF
v_gene: TRBV5-6; abundance: -; CDR3aa: CASSLVKSGNGIQYF
v_gene: TRBV18; abundance: -; CDR3aa: CASSPGLAETQYF
v_gene: TRBV20-1; abundance: once; CDR3aa: CSAGDLVEQYF
v_gene: TRBV7-6; abundance: -; CDR3aa: CASSSGDRGPPYEQYF
v_gene: TRBV6-5; abundance: -; CDR3aa: CASSSGTGAGNTEAFF
v_gene: TRBV28; abundance: -; CDR3aa: CASSLGLAGAREQFF
v_gene: TRBV6-6; abundance: -; CDR3aa: CASSYPLAYNEQFF
v_gene: TRBV10-2; abundance: -; CDR3aa: CASRLGASGSGEQFF
v_gene: TRBV5-4; abundance: -; CDR3aa: CASSLRDTEAFF
v_gene: TRBV6-5; abundance: -; CDR3aa: CASSRDSKTYEQYF
v_gene: TRBV28; abundance: -; CDR3aa: CASSYGQGYEQFF
v_gene: TRBV5-4; abundance: -; CDR3aa: CASSFPGGNSPLHF
v_gene: TRBV11-3; abundance: -; CDR3aa: CASTERQGAYEQYF
v_gene: TRBV7-9; abundance: -; CDR3aa: CASSFSGTEAFF
v_gene: TRBV19; abundance: -; CDR3aa: CASSIELAGTQETQYF
v_gene: TRBV5-1; abundance: once; CDR3aa: CASSPKGATMNTEAFF